The 2 T cell receptor beta chains below were found in one sample sequenced in a study of T cells in Graves' hyperthyroidism and ophthalmopathy. The TCR beta CDR3 regions underwent amplification using RNA transcripts as the source. Using the HTBI primer set, a first-round RT-PCR was run on the TCR CDR3. TCRdb itself ran the multiplex PCR reads through MiXCR, one entry per CDR3 protein. The sample comprises 610,000 or so distinct CDR3 sequences, around 46% of which are singletons, and around 7.7% rests with the top ten. The sequencing input was peripheral blood or thyroid tissue (not recorded which). The source of these receptors is a woman aged 18-35 years with Graves' hyperthyroidism.

This clonotype was picked up many times. The chain carries TRBV7-9 and TRBJ1-2, with TRBD1 identical over 9 bases. The CDR3 has 14 amino acids. Germline-derived CDR1 and CDR2 are SEHNR and FQNEAQ (reference sequence). V dropped 3 bases and J dropped 4; count of bases not matched to a gene: 3. Here the CDR3 reads CASSFRDRAYGYTF. The CDR3 DNA follows: TGTGCCAGCAGCTTCCGGGACAGGGCCTATGGCTACACCTTC.

This clonotype was observed at least ten times. This chain connects TRBV25-1 to TRBJ1-4; D is uncertain. This CDR3 is 12 amino acids long. V was cut by 6 bases and J by 7 bases, with 9 bases left in between. From germline, CDR1 is MGHDK and CDR2 SYGVNS. CDR3 DNA: TGTGCCAGCAGGGCCTCGGGTGAAAAACTGTTTTTT. This translates into CASRASGEKLFF.